The 16 T cell receptor beta chains listed next were all sequenced from one sample in a study of blood T cell repertoires in COVID-19. Only in-frame clones appear in the TCRdb table, and some are missing; sequencing was by immunoSEQ multiplex PCR. The sample comprises approximately 290,000 clones, around 90% of which are singletons, and roughly 4.3% rests with the top ten. The sequenced material came from PBMCs or T cells enriched from blood (not recorded which). The receptor set was obtained from a woman in her late teens or twenties with acute COVID-19.

This chain joins TRBV21-1 and TRBJ1-2; TRBD1 is taken as the D call from the table, unchecked against the DNA. TRBV21-1 is a known pseudogene. The CDR3 is 20 amino acids. The CDR3 region has the DNA TGTGCCAGCAGCAACGAAGCTCTGATTACCGGGACAGGGGGGGACTATGGCTACACCTTC. It is translated as CASSNEALITGTGGDYGYTF.

J is TRBJ1-2 and V is TRBV6-5, with D hard to call. CDR1 and CDR2 (germline): MNHEY, SVGAGI. V was trimmed by 6 bases and J by 4 bases, leaving 15 bases between them. This CDR3 is 14 amino acids long. The CDR3 loop is CASSSQGLFYGYTF. The CDR3 coding sequence is TGTGCCAGCAGCTCACAAGGACTGTTCTATGGCTACACCTTC.

J is TRBJ1-2 and V is TRBV3-1 (or the pseudogene TRBV3-2); TRBD1 matches 9 bases. The ends lost 3 bases at V and 0 bases at J; junction bases unmatched: 8. The V gene's germline CDR1 is LGHDT and CDR2 YNNKEL (reference sequence). There are 17 residues in the CDR3. This chain's CDR3 is CASSHDRDRVTNYGYTF. For the CDR3, the DNA is TGTGCCAGCAGCCACGACCGGGACAGGGTGACTAACTATGGCTACACCTTC.

This sequence joins TRBV28 and TRBJ1-2, with D tentatively TRBD1 (5 bases). Germline lookup yields CDR1 MDHEN and CDR2 SYDVKM. Trimming took 7 bases from V and 6 from J, leaving 12 bases between them. The CDR3 loop spans 12 amino acids. In DNA, the CDR3 is TGTGCCAGCACGGAGGGGACGAATGGCTACACCTTC. Protein sequence: CASTEGTNGYTF.

J is TRBJ1-5 and V is TRBV6-1, with 11 bases aligning to TRBD1. Per germline, CDR1 MNHNS and CDR2 SASEGT. V shed 4 bases, J shed 2 bases, and the junction held 4 bases outside the gene matches. The CDR3 has 16 amino acids. The CDR3 loop reads CASSAGQGVGNQPQHF. CDR3 sequence (DNA): TGTGCCAGCAGTGCGGGACAGGGGGTGGGCAATCAGCCCCAGCATTTT.

This chain joins TRBV19 and TRBJ1-3; the D gene is possibly TRBD1 (6 bases). Per germline, CDR1 LNHDA and CDR2 SQIVND (reference sequence). This CDR3 has 15 amino acids. The V and J ends lost 5 bases and 8 bases respectively, with 19 bases between them. The CDR3 DNA is TGTGCCAGTAGTCGGGCCAGGGGAAAAGGAGACACCATATATTTT. Translated: CASSRARGKGDTIYF.

This chain joins TRBV19 and TRBJ2-7; 9 positions agree with TRBD1. V was pared by 2 bases and J by 6 bases, with 8 bases of the junction left unmatched. The CDR3 sequence is 15 residues long. The germline V gene encodes CDR1 LNHDA and CDR2 SQIVND (reference sequence). CDR3 in amino acids: CASSIRLGQGFEQYF. In nucleotides, the CDR3 is TGTGCCAGTAGTATAAGATTGGGACAGGGTTTCGAGCAGTACTTC.

The chain links TRBV12-5 to TRBJ1-1; no clear D. The CDR3 extends over 14 amino acids. V dropped 4 bases and J dropped 2 bases, with 11 bases sitting between them. Per the germline V gene, CDR1 is LGHNT and CDR2 is FRNRAP. The CDR3 spells CASGWPRVNTEAFF. The CDR3 coding sequence is TGTGCTAGTGGTTGGCCTCGGGTAAACACTGAAGCTTTCTTT.

The chain employs TRBV15 and TRBJ2-5; tentatively, D is TRBD1 (6 bases). Germline CDR1 is LNHNV and CDR2 is YYDKDF (reference sequence). The CDR3 has 14 residues. V lost 6 bases and J lost 4, with 15 bases in between. The CDR3 region is CATSADRGTETQYF. In DNA form, the CDR3 reads TGTGCCACCAGTGCGGACAGAGGCACAGAGACCCAGTACTTC. The whole variable domain, remainder taken from reference TRBV15 and TRBJ2-5, is DAMVIQNPRYQVTQFGKPVTLSCSQTLNHNVMYWYQQKSSQAPKLLFHYYDKDFNNEADTPDNFQSRRPNTSFCFLDIRSPGLGDTAMYLCATSADRGTETQYFGPGTRLLVL.

This rearrangement joins TRBV5-1 to TRBJ2-1, with 8 bases aligning to TRBD2. Per the germline V gene, CDR1 is SGHRS and CDR2 is YFSETQ. The CDR3 is 16 residues long. V lost 0 bases and J lost 1; bases outside the gene matches: 3. CDR3 sequence: CASSLDGRGSYNEQFF. CDR3 coding DNA: TGCGCCAGCAGCTTGGACGGGAGGGGATCCTACAATGAGCAGTTCTTC. The whole variable domain, remainder taken from reference TRBV5-1 and TRBJ2-1, is KAGVTQTPRYLIKTRGQQVTLSCSPISGHRSVSWYQQTPGQGLQFLFEYFSETQRNKGNFPGRFSGRQFSNSRSEMNVSTLELGDSALYLCASSLDGRGSYNEQFFGPGTRLTVL.

The chain carries TRBV27 and TRBJ2-7; 8 nucleotides line up with TRBD2. V dropped 6 bases and J dropped 6; count of bases not matched to a gene: 10. Germline V lookup: CDR1 MNHEY, CDR2 SMNVEV (reference sequence). The CDR3 covers 14 residues. The CDR3 nucleotides read TGTGCCAGCAGACCCGGGAGGGGGGGGGTCGAGCAGTACTTC. Translation gives CASRPGRGGVEQYF.

The chain recombines TRBV15 with TRBJ2-7; TRBD1 matches 7 bases. This CDR3 contains 15 residues. Germline CDR1 is LNHNV and CDR2 is YYDKDF (reference sequence). Trimming at V came to 6 bases and at J to 4 bases, leaving 12 bases not matched to a gene. The CDR3 loop is CATSDWGTEIYEQYF. The CDR3 region has the DNA TGTGCCACCAGTGACTGGGGGACAGAGATTTACGAGCAGTACTTC.

This clone was found a few times. The sample contains more than one DNA sequence encoding this CDR3. The chain combines TRBV28 with TRBJ1-2; the match to TRBD1 covers 12 bases. The CDR3 sequence is 13 residues long. With 6 bases clipped from V and 10 bases from J, the junction kept 6 bases outside the gene matches. Germline lookup yields CDR1 MDHEN and CDR2 SYDVKM. This CDR3 is CASRSGTGGSYTF. CDR3 coding DNA: TGTGCCAGCAGGTCCGGGACAGGGGGCTCCTACACCTTC.

The table lists this clone with a few counts. V gene TRBV2 combines with J gene TRBJ1-5; no definite D call. V lost 1 base and J 5 bases, leaving 9 bases between the germline ends. From germline, CDR1 is SNHLY and CDR2 FYNNEI. The CDR3 length is 14 residues. The CDR3 reads CASSEGQTYQPQHF. CDR3 DNA: TGTGCCAGCAGTGAAGGTCAGACTTATCAGCCCCAGCATTTT.

This clone was counted between two and nine times. The V and J genes are TRBV5-6 and TRBJ1-2, with 9 bases matching TRBD1. Germline V gene lookup returns CDR1 SGHDT and CDR2 YYEEEE. J was trimmed by 0 bases and V by 1 base; bases with no gene match: 10. There are 18 residues in the CDR3. The CDR3 DNA follows: TGTGCCAGCAGCTTGATGGTTGGGACAGGGCATCCTAACTATGGCTACACCTTC. It encodes CASSLMVGTGHPNYGYTF.

This clone appeared a few times. The chain joins TRBV4-2 to TRBJ2-2; TRBD1 matches 8 bases. CDR3 length: 17 amino acids. V lost 5 bases, J lost 3 bases, and 11 bases stayed unmatched. From germline, CDR1 is LGHNA and CDR2 YNFKEQ. The CDR3 DNA sequence: TGTGCCAGCAGCTTCGGCCCGGGACAGGCGTACACCGGGGAGCTGTTTTTT. It translates to CASSFGPGQAYTGELFF.